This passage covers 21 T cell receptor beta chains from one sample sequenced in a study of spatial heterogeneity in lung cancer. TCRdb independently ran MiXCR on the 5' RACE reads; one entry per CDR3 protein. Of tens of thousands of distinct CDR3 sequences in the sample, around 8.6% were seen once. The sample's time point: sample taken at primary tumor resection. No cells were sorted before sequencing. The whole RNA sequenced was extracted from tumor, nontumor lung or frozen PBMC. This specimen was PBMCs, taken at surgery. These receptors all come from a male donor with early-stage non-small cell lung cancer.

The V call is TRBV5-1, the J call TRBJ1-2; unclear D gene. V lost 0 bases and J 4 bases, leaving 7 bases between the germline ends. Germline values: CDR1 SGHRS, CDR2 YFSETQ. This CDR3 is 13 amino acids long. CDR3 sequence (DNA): TGCGCCAGCAGCTTGGACAGTCGCTATGGCTACACCTTC. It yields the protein CASSLDSRYGYTF. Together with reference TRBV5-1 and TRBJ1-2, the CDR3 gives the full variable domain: KAGVTQTPRYLIKTRGQQVTLSCSPISGHRSVSWYQQTPGQGLQFLFEYFSETQRNKGNFPGRFSGRQFSNSRSEMNVSTLELGDSALYLCASSLDSRYGYTFGSGTRLTVV.

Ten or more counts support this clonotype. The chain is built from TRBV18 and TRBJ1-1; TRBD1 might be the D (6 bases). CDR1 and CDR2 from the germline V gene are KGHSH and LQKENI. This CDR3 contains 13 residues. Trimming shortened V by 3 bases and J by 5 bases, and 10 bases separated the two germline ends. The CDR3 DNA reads TGTGCCAGCTCACCCTCAGGGGATACTGAAGCTTTCTTT. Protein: CASSPSGDTEAFF.

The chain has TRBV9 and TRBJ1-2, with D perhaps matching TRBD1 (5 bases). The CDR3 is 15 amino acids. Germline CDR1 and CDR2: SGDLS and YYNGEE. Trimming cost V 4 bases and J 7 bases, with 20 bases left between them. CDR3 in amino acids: CASSTHPGGPLGYTF. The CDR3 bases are TGTGCCAGCAGCACCCACCCCGGGGGACCTCTTGGCTACACCTTC. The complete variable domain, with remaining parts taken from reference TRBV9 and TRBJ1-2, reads DSGVTQTPKHLITATGQRVTLRCSPRSGDLSVYWYQQSLDQGLQFLIQYYNGEERAKGNILERFSAQQFPDLHSELNLSSLELGDSALYFCASSTHPGGPLGYTFGSGTRLTVV.

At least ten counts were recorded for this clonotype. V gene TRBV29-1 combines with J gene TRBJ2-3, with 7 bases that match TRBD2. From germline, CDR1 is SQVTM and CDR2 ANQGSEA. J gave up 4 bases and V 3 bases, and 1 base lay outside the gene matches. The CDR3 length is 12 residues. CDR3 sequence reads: CSVDAGADTQYF. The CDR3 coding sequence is TGCAGCGTTGACGCGGGGGCAGATACGCAGTATTTT.

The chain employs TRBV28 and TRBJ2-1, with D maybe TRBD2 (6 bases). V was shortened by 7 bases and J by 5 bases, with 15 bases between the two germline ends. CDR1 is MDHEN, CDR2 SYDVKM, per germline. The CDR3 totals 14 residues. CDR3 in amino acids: CASTSREYHNEQFF. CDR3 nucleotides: TGTGCCAGCACCTCCCGGGAGTACCACAATGAGCAGTTCTTC.

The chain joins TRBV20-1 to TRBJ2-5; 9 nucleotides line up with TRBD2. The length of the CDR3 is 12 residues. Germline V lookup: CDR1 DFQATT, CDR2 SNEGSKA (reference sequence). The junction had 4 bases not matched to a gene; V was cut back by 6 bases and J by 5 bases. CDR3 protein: CSAVSGSETQYF. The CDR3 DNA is TGCAGTGCCGTTAGCGGGAGTGAGACCCAGTACTTC.

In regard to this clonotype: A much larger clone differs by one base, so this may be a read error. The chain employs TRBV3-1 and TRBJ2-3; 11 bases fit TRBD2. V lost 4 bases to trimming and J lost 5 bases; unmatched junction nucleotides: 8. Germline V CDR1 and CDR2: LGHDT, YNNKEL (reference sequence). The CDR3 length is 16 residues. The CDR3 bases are TGTGCCAGCAGCCGACTAGCGGGGTTCCGGTTAGATACGCAGTATTTT. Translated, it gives CASSRLAGFRLDTQYF.

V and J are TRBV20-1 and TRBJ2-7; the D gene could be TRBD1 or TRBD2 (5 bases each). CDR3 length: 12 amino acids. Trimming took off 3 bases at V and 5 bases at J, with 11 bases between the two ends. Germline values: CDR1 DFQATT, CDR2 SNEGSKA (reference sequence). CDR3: CSASGTKDEQYF. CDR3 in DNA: TGCAGTGCTAGCGGGACCAAGGACGAGCAGTACTTC.

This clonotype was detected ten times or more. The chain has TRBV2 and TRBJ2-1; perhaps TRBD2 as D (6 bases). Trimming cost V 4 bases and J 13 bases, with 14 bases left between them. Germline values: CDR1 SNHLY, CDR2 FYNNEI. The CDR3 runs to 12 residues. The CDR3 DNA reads TGTGCCAGCAGTGCTGTGGGAGGACACCAGTTCTTC. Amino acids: CASSAVGGHQFF. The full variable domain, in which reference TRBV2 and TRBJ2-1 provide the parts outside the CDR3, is EPEVTQTPSHQVTQMGQEVILRCVPISNHLYFYWYRQILGQKVEFLVSFYNNEISEKSEIFDDQFSVERPDGSNFTLKIRSTKLEDSAMYFCASSAVGGHQFFGPGTRLTVL.

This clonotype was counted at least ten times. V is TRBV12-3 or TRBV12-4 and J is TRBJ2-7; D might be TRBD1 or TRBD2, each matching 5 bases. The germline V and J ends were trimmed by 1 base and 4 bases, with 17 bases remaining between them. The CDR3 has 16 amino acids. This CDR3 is CASSLVFGTGDYEQYF. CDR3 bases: TGTGCCAGCAGTTTAGTATTCGGGACGGGTGATTACGAGCAGTACTTC.

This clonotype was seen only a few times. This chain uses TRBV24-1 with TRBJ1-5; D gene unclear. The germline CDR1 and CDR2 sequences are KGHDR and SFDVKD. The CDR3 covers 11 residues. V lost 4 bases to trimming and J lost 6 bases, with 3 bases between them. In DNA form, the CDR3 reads TGTGCCACCAGTGAATGTCAGCCCCAGCATTTT. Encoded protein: CATSECQPQHF.

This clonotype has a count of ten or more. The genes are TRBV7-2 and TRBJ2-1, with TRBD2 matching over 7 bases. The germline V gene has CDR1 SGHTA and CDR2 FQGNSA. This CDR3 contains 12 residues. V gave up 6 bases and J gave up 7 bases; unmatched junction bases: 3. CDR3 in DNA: TGTGCCAGCAGGTTCGGGGGGAATGAGCAGTTCTTC. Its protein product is CASRFGGNEQFF. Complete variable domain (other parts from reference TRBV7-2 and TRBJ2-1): GAGVSQSPSNKVTEKGKDVELRCDPISGHTALYWYRQSLGQGLEFLIYFQGNSAPDKSGLPSDRFSAERTGGSVSTLTIQRTQQEDSAVYLCASRFGGNEQFFGPGTRLTVL.

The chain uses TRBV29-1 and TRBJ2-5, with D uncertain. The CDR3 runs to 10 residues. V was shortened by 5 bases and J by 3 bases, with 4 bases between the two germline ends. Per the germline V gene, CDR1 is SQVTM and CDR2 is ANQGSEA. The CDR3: CSVREETQYF. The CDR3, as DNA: TGCAGCGTTAGGGAAGAGACCCAGTACTTC.

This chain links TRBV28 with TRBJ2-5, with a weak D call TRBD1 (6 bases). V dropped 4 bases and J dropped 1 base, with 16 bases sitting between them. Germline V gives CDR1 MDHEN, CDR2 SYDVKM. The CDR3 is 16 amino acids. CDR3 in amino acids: CASSSTWGRPQETQYF. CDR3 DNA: TGTGCCAGCAGTTCCACCTGGGGGCGGCCCCAAGAGACCCAGTACTTC.

The CDR3 DNA follows: TGTGCCAGCAGCCAAGACGTCAGCTCCTCCTATAATTCACCCCTCCACTTT. As protein: CASSQDVSSSYNSPLHF. The V call is TRBV4-2, the J call TRBJ1-6; D is undetermined. V was trimmed by 0 bases and J by 0 bases, leaving 9 bases between them. The CDR3 runs 17 residues. Per germline, CDR1 LGHNA and CDR2 YNFKEQ.

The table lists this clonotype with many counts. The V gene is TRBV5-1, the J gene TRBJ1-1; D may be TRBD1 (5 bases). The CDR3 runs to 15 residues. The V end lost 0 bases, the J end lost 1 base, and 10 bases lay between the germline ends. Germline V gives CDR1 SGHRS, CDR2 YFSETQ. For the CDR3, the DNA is TGCGCCAGCAGCTTGGGCTGGGGGGAGAACACTGAAGCTTTCTTT. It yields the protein CASSLGWGENTEAFF.

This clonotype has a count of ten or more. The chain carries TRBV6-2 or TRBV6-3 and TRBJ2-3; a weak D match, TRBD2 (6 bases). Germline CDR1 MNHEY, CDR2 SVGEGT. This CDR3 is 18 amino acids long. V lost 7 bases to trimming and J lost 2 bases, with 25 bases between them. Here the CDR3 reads CASTPGIRQGGFTDTQYF. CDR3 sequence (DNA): TGTGCCAGCACCCCGGGAATCCGGCAGGGAGGATTCACAGATACGCAGTATTTT.

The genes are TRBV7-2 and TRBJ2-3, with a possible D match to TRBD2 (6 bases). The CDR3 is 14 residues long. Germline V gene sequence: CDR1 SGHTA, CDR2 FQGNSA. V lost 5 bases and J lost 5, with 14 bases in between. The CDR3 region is CASSQNPGVDTQYF. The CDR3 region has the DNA TGTGCCAGCAGCCAAAATCCGGGGGTAGATACGCAGTATTTT.

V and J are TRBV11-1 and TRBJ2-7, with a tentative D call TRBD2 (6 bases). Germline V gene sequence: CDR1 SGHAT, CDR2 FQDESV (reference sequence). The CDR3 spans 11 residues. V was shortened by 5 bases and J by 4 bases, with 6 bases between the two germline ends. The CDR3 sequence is CASSRGYEQYF. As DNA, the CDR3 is TGTGCCAGCAGCCGGGGGTACGAGCAGTACTTC.

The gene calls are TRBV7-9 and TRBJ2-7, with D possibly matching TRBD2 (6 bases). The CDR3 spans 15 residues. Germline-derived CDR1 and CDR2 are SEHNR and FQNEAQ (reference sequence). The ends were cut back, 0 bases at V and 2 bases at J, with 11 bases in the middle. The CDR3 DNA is TGTGCCAGCAGCTTAGCGGGGACTGATCCCTACGAGCAGTACTTC. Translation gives CASSLAGTDPYEQYF.

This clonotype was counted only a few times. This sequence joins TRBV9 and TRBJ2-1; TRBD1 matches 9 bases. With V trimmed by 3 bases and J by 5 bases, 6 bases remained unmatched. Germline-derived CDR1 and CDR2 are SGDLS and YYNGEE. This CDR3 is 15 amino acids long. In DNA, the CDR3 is TGTGCCAGCAGCGCCCGGGACAGGGTCCACAATGAGCAGTTCTTC. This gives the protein CASSARDRVHNEQFF.